The clone carrying this TCR beta chain was recorded many times. The sample is drawn from a study of response to subunit inactivated influenza vaccine. TCRdb passed the RT-PCR reads through MiXCR, listing each CDR3 protein once. The sample holds about 480,000 distinct CDR3 sequences, about an eighth seen once. From germline, CDR1 is SQVTM and CDR2 ANQGSEA. V lost 0 bases, J lost 0 bases, and 12 bases lay in between. This CDR3 is 15 amino acids long. This specimen consisted of PBMCs from blood, obtained 40 to 50 days after vaccination. This chain joins TRBV29-1 and TRBJ2-7; D possibly corresponds to TRBD2 (5 bases). The clonotype originates from a man aged 45 to 65 who received an inactivated influenza vaccine. In nucleotides, the CDR3 is TGCAGCGTTGAAGAGAAGGCGGGTAGCTCCTACGAGCAGTACTTC. This translates into CSVEEKAGSSYEQYF.